This TCR beta chain was sequenced in a study of T-cell memory formation after mild COVID-19. Study in general: TCR clusters were mostly donor specific.

Study-wide findings and caveats: Among CD4+ contracting clones, most were CM and EM, and CD8+ ones EMRA. Some clones that responded were present in memory (sampled pre-infection), which suggests cross-reactive memory joined.

On this clonotype itself: Its specificity is unknown.

CDR3 length: 13 residues. Trimming stripped 4 bases from V and 10 bases from J, with 15 bases between. CDR1 is SGDLS, CDR2 YYNGEE, per germline. Constant-segment primers and 5'RACE yielded cDNA libraries for TCR alpha and TCR beta, each carrying sample barcodes and UMIs. TCRdb passed the 5' RACE reads through MiXCR, listing each CDR3 protein once. This table has roughly 370,000 distinct CDR3 sequences, 15% to 20% appearing once. The sample comprised PBMCs or a T cell subset sorted from them (not recorded which). The genes are TRBV9 and TRBJ2-1; the D gene is possibly TRBD1 (6 bases). This sequence originates from a man younger than 35 who had mild COVID-19 (a few samples of this study predate the infection). Cell type and time point are not known. The CDR3 DNA reads as TGTGCCAGCAGCCCCCGACCCGACAGGGAGCAGTTCTTC. Translated, it gives CASSPRPDREQFF.